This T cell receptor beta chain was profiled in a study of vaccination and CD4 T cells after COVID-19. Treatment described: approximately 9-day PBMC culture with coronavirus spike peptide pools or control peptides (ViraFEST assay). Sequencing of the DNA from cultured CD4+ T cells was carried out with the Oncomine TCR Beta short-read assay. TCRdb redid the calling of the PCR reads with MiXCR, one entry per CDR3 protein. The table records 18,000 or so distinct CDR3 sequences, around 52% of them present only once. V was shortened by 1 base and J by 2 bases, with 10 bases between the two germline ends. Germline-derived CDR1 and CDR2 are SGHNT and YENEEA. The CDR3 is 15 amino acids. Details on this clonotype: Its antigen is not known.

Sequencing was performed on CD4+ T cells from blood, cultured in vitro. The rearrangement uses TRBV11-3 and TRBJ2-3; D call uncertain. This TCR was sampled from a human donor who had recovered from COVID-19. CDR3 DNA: TGTGCCAGCAGCTTAGTAGCATCCTACACAGATACGCAGTATTTT. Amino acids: CASSLVASYTDTQYF.